The 19 T cell receptor beta chains reported below all come from one sample, sequenced in a study of blood T cells in healthy people across ages. Together with a sample-barcoded 5' primer, a J-beta primer mix was included in a second PCR lasting about 7 to 11 cycles. One entry per CDR3 protein, called by TCRdb with MiXCR from the 5' RACE reads. The sample gives some 790,000 distinct CDR3 sequences, about 30% of which show up once; 15% to 20% is in the top ten. The sample comprised blood. These receptors came from a woman of 80 years or more in good health.

This clonotype was observed at least ten times. The chain couples TRBV15 to TRBJ1-4; 7 bases map to TRBD1. CDR1 is LNHNV and CDR2 is YYDKDF in the germline V gene (reference sequence). This CDR3 has 15 amino acids. V was pared by 1 base and J by 7 bases, with 6 bases of the junction left unmatched. Here the CDR3 DNA reads TGTGCCACCAGCAGAGGTGCCAGGGGGATTGAAAAACTGTTTTTT. Its translation: CATSRGARGIEKLFF. The complete variable domain, with remaining parts taken from reference TRBV15 and TRBJ1-4, reads DAMVIQNPRYQVTQFGKPVTLSCSQTLNHNVMYWYQQKSSQAPKLLFHYYDKDFNNEADTPDNFQSRRPNTSFCFLDIRSPGLGDTAMYLCATSRGARGIEKLFFGSGTQLSVL.

This clonotype was observed at least ten times. The chain recombines TRBV6-2 or TRBV6-3 with TRBJ2-7; maybe TRBD2 (6 bases). Trimming stripped 5 bases from V and 0 bases from J, with 20 bases between. CDR1 and CDR2 (germline): MNHEY, SVGEGT. This CDR3 contains 17 residues. The CDR3 region has the DNA TGTGCCAGCAGTCCCTATCCCGGGACTTCTAGCTCCTACGAGCAGTACTTC. Translated, it gives CASSPYPGTSSSYEQYF.

This clonotype was detected only a few times. CDR3 DNA: TGTGCCAGCAGTTACGAGCCAGGGTCAGGCACTGAGCAGTTCTTC. Protein product: CASSYEPGSGTEQFF. The chain joins TRBV6-5 to TRBJ2-1; TRBD1 might be the D (5 bases). The CDR3 spans 15 residues. Germline values: CDR1 MNHEY, CDR2 SVGAGI. Trimming removed 2 bases from V and 9 bases from J, with 17 bases in between.

This clonotype was picked up many times. CDR3 residues: CASSYSTFGEQYF. CDR3 nucleotides: TGTGCCAGCAGTTACTCGACTTTTGGCGAGCAGTACTTC. The chain uses TRBV6-2 or TRBV6-3 and TRBJ2-7; unclear D gene. Germline V gene sequence: CDR1 MNHEY, CDR2 SVGEGT. V lost 0 bases, J lost 6 bases, and 9 bases lay in between. The CDR3 extends over 13 amino acids.

A remark on this clonotype: This may stem from a read error, because a much larger clone lies one nucleotide away. The rearrangement links TRBV18 to TRBJ2-5, with D perhaps matching TRBD1 (6 bases). Germline V gives CDR1 KGHSH, CDR2 LQKENI. This CDR3 has 14 amino acids. The CDR3 region is CASSAGVAEETRYF. CDR3 sequence (DNA): TGTGCCAGCTCAGCAGGGGTAGCAGAAGAGACCCGGTACTTC.

This clonotype appeared many times. The chain is built from TRBV7-6 and TRBJ2-5, with 13 nucleotides matching TRBD2. Looked up from germline, CDR1 is SGHVS and CDR2 is FNYEAQ. With 4 bases clipped from V and 4 bases from J, the junction kept 15 bases outside the gene matches. The CDR3 runs to 19 residues. The CDR3 sequence: CASSSGLAGPTIRGETQYF. The CDR3 DNA follows: TGTGCCAGCAGCTCGGGACTAGCGGGGCCAACTATTAGAGGAGAGACCCAGTACTTC.

This clonotype was found once. The chain links TRBV7-3 to TRBJ2-7, with 11 bases lining up with TRBD1. The CDR3 loop spans 14 amino acids. From germline, CDR1 is SGHTA and CDR2 FQGTGA. V gave up 5 bases and J gave up 6 bases; unmatched junction bases: 6. As DNA, the CDR3 is TGTGCCAGCAGCCTCCAAGGACAGGGGGCCGAGCAGTACTTC. The encoded protein is CASSLQGQGAEQYF.

J is TRBJ2-3 and V is TRBV9, with a tentative D call TRBD2 (5 bases). Germline CDR1 is SGDLS and CDR2 is YYNGEE. The CDR3 totals 12 residues. V was pared by 4 bases and J by 9 bases, with 12 bases between. The CDR3 sequence: CASSSTERTQYF. The CDR3 DNA follows: TGTGCCAGCAGCTCCACGGAGCGGACGCAGTATTTT.

CDR3 sequence: CASSLGGPPLIGQPQHF. In DNA form, the CDR3 reads TGTGCCAGCAGCTTAGGGGGGCCCCCTTTGATCGGTCAGCCCCAGCATTTT. The chain is built from TRBV7-2 and TRBJ1-5; D possibly corresponds to TRBD1 (6 bases). Trimming removed 1 base at V and 6 bases at J, with 19 bases between. Per the germline V gene, CDR1 is SGHTA and CDR2 is FQGNSA. The CDR3 runs to 17 residues.

This chain connects TRBV7-8 to TRBJ1-1; D unresolved. This CDR3 spans 13 amino acids. V gave up 3 bases and J gave up 1 base, with 6 bases separating them. Germline V gene sequence: CDR1 SGHVS, CDR2 FQNEAQ. This CDR3 is CASSFKRNTEAFF. DNA for the CDR3: TGTGCCAGCAGCTTTAAGCGGAACACTGAAGCTTTCTTT. Drawing the rest from reference TRBV7-8 and TRBJ1-1, the complete variable domain is GAGVSQSPRYKVAKRGQDVALRCDPISGHVSLFWYQQALGQGPEFLTYFQNEAQLDKSGLPSDRFFAERPEGSVSTLKIQRTQQEDSAVYLCASSFKRNTEAFFGQGTRLTVV.

The rearrangement links TRBV20-1 to TRBJ2-5, with D possibly being TRBD2 (5 bases). This CDR3 spans 15 amino acids. Trimming left V 5 bases short and J 2 bases short, with 18 bases between. Germline CDR1 DFQATT, CDR2 SNEGSKA (reference sequence). The CDR3 sequence: CSAGPPRRGQETQYF. The CDR3 DNA reads TGCAGTGCTGGCCCGCCTAGACGGGGACAAGAGACCCAGTACTTC.

There are many counts of this clonotype. V usage is TRBV15 and J usage is TRBJ2-3; tentatively, D is TRBD1 (5 bases). Trimming took 4 bases from V and 8 from J, leaving 13 bases between them. The germline V gene encodes CDR1 LNHNV and CDR2 YYDKDF (reference sequence). CDR3 length: 13 residues. CDR3 amino acids: CATSNRQSGTQYF. The DNA of the CDR3 is TGTGCCACCAGCAACAGACAGTCGGGTACGCAGTATTTT.

Only a few counts were recorded for this clonotype. The CDR3 bases are TGTGCCAGCGGACTAAGCGGGACCACAGATACGCAGTATTTT. The encoded protein is CASGLSGTTDTQYF. The rearrangement links TRBV9 to TRBJ2-3; 7 nucleotides match TRBD2. The germline CDR1 and CDR2 sequences are SGDLS and YYNGEE. CDR3 length: 14 amino acids. V trimming: 7 bases; J trimming: 2 bases; junction bases outside the gene matches: 7.

The rearrangement joins TRBV6-2 or TRBV6-3 to TRBJ2-2; TRBD1 matches at 7 bases. The CDR3 is made up of 15 amino acids. V lost 7 bases, J lost 2 bases, and 7 bases stayed unmatched. The germline CDR1 and CDR2 sequences are MNHEY and SVGEGT. The CDR3 sequence: CASTSRQGNTGELFF. DNA of the CDR3: TGTGCCAGCACGTCAAGACAGGGAAACACCGGGGAGCTGTTTTTT.

Turning to this clonotype: An end of the junction does not agree with germline; a read error may underlie this. The J gene is TRBJ1-2, the V gene TRBV6-5, with D possibly matching TRBD1 (5 bases). CDR1 is MNHEY, CDR2 SVGAGI, per germline. The CDR3 covers 15 residues. The CDR3 loop is CANSYSRWGEMGYTF. Here the CDR3 DNA reads TGTGCCAACAGTTACTCGCGTTGGGGGGAAATGGGCTACACCTTC.

The chain links TRBV7-2 to TRBJ2-1; D perhaps matches TRBD1 (5 bases). Germline CDR1 and CDR2: SGHTA and FQGNSA. The V gene lost 5 bases and the J gene lost 4 bases, with 12 bases spanning the gap. CDR3 length: 14 amino acids. This CDR3 reads CASSINRQYNEQFF. CDR3 in DNA: TGTGCCAGCAGCATAAACAGACAGTACAATGAGCAGTTCTTC.

In this sample, this clonotype turned up many times. The chain joins TRBV2 to TRBJ2-3; D is ambiguous. From germline, CDR1 is SNHLY and CDR2 FYNNEI. Trimming left V 6 bases short and J 6 bases short, with 10 bases between. This CDR3 comprises 12 residues. The CDR3 protein is CASRTLTDTQYF. The DNA for the CDR3 is TGTGCCAGCAGAACTCTAACTGATACGCAGTATTTT.

Concerning this clonotype: This may arise from a read error, as a much more abundant clone is one base away. V usage is TRBV6-1 and J usage is TRBJ2-7; D may be TRBD1 (6 bases). This CDR3 is built from 15 residues. The germline V gene has CDR1 MNHNS and CDR2 SASEGT. The V end lost 1 base, the J end lost 7 bases, and 17 bases lay between the germline ends. The CDR3 DNA follows: TGTGCCAGCAGTGAAGGGGGACAATCCTACAATGAGCAGTACTTC. Translating it yields CASSEGGQSYNEQYF.

This clonotype was counted a few times. A much more abundant neighbour one base away suggests this may be a read error. The V and J genes are TRBV7-9 and TRBJ2-3; D may be TRBD2 (5 bases). The CDR3 spans 15 residues. The ends were cut back, 2 bases at V and 2 bases at J, with 11 bases in the middle. Germline V gene sequence: CDR1 SEHNR, CDR2 FQNEAQ (reference sequence). CDR3 nucleotides: TGTGCCAGCAGCTTACGGGCGGAGGACACAGATACGCAGTATTTT. It translates to CASSLRAEDTDTQYF.